This T cell receptor beta chain was sequenced during a study of Graves' ophthalmopathy and Graves' hyperthyroidism. Study-level results: Ophthalmopathy progression was predicted by the model at 55% to 71% sensitivity and about 72% specificity.

Amplified material comprised TCR beta CDR3 regions derived from RNA transcripts. RT-PCR with HTBI primers came first, then second-round multiplex PCR. TCRdb fed the multiplex PCR reads into MiXCR, producing one record per CDR3 protein. The repertoire holds about 740,000 distinct CDR3 sequences, with roughly two fifths as singletons. The V and J ends lost 6 bases and 8 bases, in that order; junction bases with no gene match: 6. The CDR3 runs 14 residues. About this clonotype itself: What it binds is not known.

This rearrangement joins TRBV12-3 or TRBV12-4 to TRBJ1-6; TRBD1 matches 8 bases. This clonotype originated in an adult man with Graves' ophthalmopathy. The sequenced sample consisted of peripheral blood. The CDR3 DNA follows: TGTGCCAGCAGGGTGACAGGGGAAGATTCACCCCTCCACTTT. Its protein is CASRVTGEDSPLHF.